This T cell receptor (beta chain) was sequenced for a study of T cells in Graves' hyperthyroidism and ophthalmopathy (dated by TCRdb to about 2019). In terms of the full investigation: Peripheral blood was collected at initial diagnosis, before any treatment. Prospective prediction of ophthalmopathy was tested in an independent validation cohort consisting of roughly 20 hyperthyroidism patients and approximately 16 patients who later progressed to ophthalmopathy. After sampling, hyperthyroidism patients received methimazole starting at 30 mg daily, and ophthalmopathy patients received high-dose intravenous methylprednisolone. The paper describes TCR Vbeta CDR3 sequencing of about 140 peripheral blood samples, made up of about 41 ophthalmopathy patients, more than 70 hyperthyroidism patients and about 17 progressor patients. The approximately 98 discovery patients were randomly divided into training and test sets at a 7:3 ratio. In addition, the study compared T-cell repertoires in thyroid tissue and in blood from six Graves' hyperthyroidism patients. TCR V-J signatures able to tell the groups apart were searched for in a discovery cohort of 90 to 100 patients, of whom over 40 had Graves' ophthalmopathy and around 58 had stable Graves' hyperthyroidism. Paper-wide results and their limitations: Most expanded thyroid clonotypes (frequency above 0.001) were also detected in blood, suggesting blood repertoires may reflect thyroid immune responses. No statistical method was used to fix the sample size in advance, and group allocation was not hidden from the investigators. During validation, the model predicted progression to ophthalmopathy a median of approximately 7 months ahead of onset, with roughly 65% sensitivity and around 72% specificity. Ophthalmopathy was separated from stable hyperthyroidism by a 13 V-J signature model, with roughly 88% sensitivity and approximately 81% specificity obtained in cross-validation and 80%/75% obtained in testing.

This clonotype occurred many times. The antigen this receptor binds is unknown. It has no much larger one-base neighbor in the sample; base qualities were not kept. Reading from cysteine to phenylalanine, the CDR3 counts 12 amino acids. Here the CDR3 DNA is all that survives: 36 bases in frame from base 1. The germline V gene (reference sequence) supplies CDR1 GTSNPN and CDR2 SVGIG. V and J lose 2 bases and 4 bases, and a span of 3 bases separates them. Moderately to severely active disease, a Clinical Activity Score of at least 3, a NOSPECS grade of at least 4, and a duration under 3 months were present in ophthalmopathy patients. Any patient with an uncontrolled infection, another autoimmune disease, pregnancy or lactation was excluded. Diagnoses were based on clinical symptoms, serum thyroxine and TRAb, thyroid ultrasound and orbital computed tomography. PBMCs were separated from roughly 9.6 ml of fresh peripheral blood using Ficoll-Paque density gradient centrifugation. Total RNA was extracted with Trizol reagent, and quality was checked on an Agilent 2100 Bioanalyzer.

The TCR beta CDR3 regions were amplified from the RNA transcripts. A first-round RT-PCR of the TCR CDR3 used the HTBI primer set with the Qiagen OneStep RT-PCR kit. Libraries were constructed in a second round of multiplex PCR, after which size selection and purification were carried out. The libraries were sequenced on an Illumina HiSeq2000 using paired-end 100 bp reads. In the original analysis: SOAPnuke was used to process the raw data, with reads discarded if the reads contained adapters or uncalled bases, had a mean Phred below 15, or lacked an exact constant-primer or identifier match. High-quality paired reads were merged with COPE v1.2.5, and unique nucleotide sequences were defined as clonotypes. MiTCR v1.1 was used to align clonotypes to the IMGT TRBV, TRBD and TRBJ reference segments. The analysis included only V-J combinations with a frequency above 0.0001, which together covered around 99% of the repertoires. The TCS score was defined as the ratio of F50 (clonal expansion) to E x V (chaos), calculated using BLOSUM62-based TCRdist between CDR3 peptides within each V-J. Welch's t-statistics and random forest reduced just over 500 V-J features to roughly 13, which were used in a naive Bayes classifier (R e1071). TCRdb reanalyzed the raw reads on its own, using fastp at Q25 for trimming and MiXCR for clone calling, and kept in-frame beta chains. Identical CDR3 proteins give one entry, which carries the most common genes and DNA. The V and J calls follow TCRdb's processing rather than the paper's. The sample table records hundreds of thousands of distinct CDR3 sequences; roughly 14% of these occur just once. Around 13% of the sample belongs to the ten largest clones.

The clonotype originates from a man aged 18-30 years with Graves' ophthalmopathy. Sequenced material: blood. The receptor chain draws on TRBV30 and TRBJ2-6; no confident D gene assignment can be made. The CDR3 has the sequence CAWSPGANVLTF. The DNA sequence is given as TGTGCCTGGAGTCCGGGGGCCAACGTCCTGACTTTC.